This T cell receptor beta chain appears in the sequencing data of a study of T cells in Graves' hyperthyroidism and ophthalmopathy. Whole-study results and caveats: Ophthalmopathy was distinguished from stable hyperthyroidism by 13 V-J signatures. In validation, the model predicted ophthalmopathy. These predictions came a median about 6.2 months before onset. Blood also carried most thyroid clonotypes expanded above 0.001.

Comment on this clonotype: Its antigen is not identified.

RNA transcripts gave rise to amplified TCR beta CDR3 regions. Researchers ran a first-round RT-PCR on the TCR CDR3 using the HTBI primer set. TCRdb re-analysed the multiplex PCR reads in MiXCR, keeping a single row per CDR3 protein. Among more than 500,000 distinct CDR3 sequences listed, 46% were seen once. Per germline, CDR1 LNHDA and CDR2 SQIVND (reference sequence). Trimming shortened V by 5 bases and J by 5 bases, and 15 bases separated the two germline ends. The CDR3 length is 14 residues. The rearrangement uses TRBV19 and TRBJ2-5, with D maybe TRBD1 (6 bases). The source is an adult woman with Graves' disease, either hyperthyroidism or ophthalmopathy (not recorded which). Sequenced input: peripheral blood or thyroid tissue (not recorded which). The CDR3 protein is CASSADRTLETQYF. The CDR3 coding sequence is TGTGCCAGTAGTGCAGACAGGACCCTGGAGACCCAGTACTTC.